There are a few counts of the clone carrying this TCR beta chain. What it binds is unknown. This entry belongs to a study of graft-versus-host responses after intestinal transplantation. As for the study in general: Grafts were multivisceral, liver-intestinal, or isolated intestinal.

Looked up from germline, CDR1 is PRHDT and CDR2 is FYEKMQ (reference sequence). This CDR3 contains 15 residues. V lost 3 bases to trimming and J lost 2 bases, with 11 bases between them. Study findings and constraints: Recipient-marrow GvH clones were detected, some having first appeared in ileum or blood.

TCRdb keeps only in-frame clones here, not all; method: immunoSEQ multiplex PCR. The profile shows around 70,000 clones, around 92% of them singletons. The sample consisted of unstimulated CD8+ T cells sorted from spleen or lymph node cells, taken before intestinal transplant. This receptor was identified in a human donor who received an intestinal transplant. The chain uses TRBV13 and TRBJ2-1, with D perhaps matching TRBD2 (6 bases). CDR3 bases: TGTGCCAGCAGCTTCCGGGGAGGACCCTACAATGAGCAGTTCTTC. It encodes CASSFRGGPYNEQFF.